This TCR beta chain was recorded in a study of tissue T cells after allogeneic stem cell transplantation. This CDR3 has 16 residues. CDR1 LNHDA and CDR2 SQIVND come from the germline V gene (reference sequence). V was pared by 4 bases and J by 4 bases, with 6 bases of the junction left unmatched. Some clones are missing from TCRdb's copy, which holds only in-frame ones; the method was immunoSEQ multiplex PCR. The repertoire has tens of thousands of clones, roughly 92% of them found once; the top ten carry about 4%. The source was blood, collected before transplantation. This sequence joins TRBV19 and TRBJ2-3; TRBD1 aligns across 12 bases. The clonotype was recovered from a woman between 35 and 70 years old who later had graft-versus-host disease after an allogeneic stem cell transplant. CDR3 DNA: TGTGCCAGTAGTAAAGCCGGGACAGGGGGCCCAGATACGCAGTATTTT. This encodes CASSKAGTGGPDTQYF.